This T cell receptor (beta chain) appears in the sequencing data of a study of CD8+CD57+ T cells in acquired aplastic anemia. For the study at large: 3 to 4 ug was the average amount of DNA from sorted CD4+ and CD8+ cells.

Genomic DNA served as template for TCR beta VDJ and CDR3 profiling. A single record per CDR3 protein comes from TCRdb applying MiXCR to the reads. The sample comprises some 200,000 distinct CDR3 sequences, more than 45% of which are singletons, and approximately 9.4% rests with the top ten. Selection for sequencing was limited to patients who had shown CD8+CD57+ cell expansion by flow cytometry. Patients were therapy-naive when their blood was sampled. Worth noting for this clonotype: No antigen is known for it.

Study results and limitations: Patients and controls shared 25 to 30 CD8+ CDR3 sequences.

The sample was sorted CD4+, CD8+, or CD8+CD57+ T cells (not recorded which) from PBMCs. This TCR was recovered from a human donor with aplastic anemia.

The CDR3 reads CASSLKGTGTGYEKLFF. Written as DNA, the CDR3 is TGTGCCAGCAGCTTGAAGGGAACCGGGACAGGGTATGAAAAACTGTTTTTT. The chain recombines TRBV5-6 with TRBJ1-4, with 9 bases fitting TRBD1. Losses at the gene ends were 1 base for V and 6 bases for J; bases not matched to a gene: 10. The CDR3 covers 17 residues. Per germline, CDR1 SGHDT and CDR2 YYEEEE.